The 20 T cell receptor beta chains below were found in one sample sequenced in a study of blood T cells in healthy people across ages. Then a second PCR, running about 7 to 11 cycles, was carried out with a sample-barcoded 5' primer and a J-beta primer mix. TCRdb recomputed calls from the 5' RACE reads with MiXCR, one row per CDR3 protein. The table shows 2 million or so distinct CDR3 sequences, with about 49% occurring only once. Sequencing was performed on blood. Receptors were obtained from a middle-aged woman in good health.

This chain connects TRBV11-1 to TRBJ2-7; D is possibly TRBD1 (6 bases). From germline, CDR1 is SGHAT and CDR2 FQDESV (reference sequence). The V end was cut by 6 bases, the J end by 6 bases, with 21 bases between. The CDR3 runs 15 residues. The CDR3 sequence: CASRPEPTGVCEQYF. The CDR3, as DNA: TGTGCCAGCAGGCCCGAGCCGACAGGAGTGTGCGAGCAGTACTTC.

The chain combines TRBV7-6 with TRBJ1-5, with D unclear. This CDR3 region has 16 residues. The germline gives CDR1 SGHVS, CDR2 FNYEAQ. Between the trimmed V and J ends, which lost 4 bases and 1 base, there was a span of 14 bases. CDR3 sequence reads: CASSSEAAMSNQPQHF. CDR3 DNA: TGTGCCAGCAGCTCAGAGGCCGCCATGAGCAATCAGCCCCAGCATTTT.

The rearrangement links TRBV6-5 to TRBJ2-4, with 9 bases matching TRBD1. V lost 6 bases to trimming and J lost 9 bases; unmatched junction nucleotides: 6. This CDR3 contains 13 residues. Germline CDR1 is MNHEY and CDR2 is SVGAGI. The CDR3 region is CASRQGAYGIQYF. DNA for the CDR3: TGTGCCAGCAGACAGGGGGCTTACGGCATTCAGTACTTC.

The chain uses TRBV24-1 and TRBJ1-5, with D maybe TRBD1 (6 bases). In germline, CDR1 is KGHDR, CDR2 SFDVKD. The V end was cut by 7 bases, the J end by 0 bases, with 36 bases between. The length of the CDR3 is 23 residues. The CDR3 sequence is CATSRKNNRQEERIVHSNQPQHF. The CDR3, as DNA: TGTGCCACCAGCCGAAAAAATAACAGACAGGAGGAACGAATCGTCCATAGCAATCAGCCCCAGCATTTT.

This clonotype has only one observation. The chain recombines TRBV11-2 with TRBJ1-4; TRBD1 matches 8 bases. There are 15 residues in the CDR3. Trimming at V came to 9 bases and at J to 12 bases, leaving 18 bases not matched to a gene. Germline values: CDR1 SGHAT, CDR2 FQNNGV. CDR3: CASKGTGLMRGELFF. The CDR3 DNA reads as TGTGCCAGTAAAGGGACAGGCCTAATGAGGGGCGAACTGTTTTTT.

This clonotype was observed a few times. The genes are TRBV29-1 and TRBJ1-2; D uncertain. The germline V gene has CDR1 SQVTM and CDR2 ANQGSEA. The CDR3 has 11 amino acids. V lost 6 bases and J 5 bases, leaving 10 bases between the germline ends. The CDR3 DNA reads TGCAGCGTACGGGTGGGTTATGGCTACACCTTC. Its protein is CSVRVGYGYTF.

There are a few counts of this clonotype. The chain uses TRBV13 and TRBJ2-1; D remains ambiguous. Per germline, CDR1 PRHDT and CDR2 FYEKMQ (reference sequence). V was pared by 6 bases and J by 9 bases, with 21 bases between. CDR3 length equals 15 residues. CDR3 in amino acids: CASSQTLTTPGEQFF. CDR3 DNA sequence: TGTGCCAGCAGTCAGACCCTAACAACACCCGGTGAGCAGTTCTTC.

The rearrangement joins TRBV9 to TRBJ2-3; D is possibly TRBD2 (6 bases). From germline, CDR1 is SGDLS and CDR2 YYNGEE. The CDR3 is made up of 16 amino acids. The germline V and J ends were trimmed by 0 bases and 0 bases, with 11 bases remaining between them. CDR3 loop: CASSVGGGVSTDTQYF. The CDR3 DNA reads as TGTGCCAGCAGCGTAGGAGGAGGGGTTAGCACAGATACGCAGTATTTT. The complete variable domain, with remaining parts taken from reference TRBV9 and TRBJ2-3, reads DSGVTQTPKHLITATGQRVTLRCSPRSGDLSVYWYQQSLDQGLQFLIQYYNGEERAKGNILERFSAQQFPDLHSELNLSSLELGDSALYFCASSVGGGVSTDTQYFGPGTRLTVL.

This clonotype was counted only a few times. The CDR3 DNA sequence: TGCGCCAGCAGCCAAGATAGGGACGGGCAGGCTGAGCAGTTCTTC. It yields the protein CASSQDRDGQAEQFF. V is TRBV4-3 and J is TRBJ2-1; D could derive from TRBD1 or TRBD2 (5 bases each). The CDR3 runs to 15 residues. The germline V and J ends were trimmed by 0 bases and 9 bases, with 15 bases remaining between them. From germline, CDR1 is LGHNA and CDR2 YSLEER.

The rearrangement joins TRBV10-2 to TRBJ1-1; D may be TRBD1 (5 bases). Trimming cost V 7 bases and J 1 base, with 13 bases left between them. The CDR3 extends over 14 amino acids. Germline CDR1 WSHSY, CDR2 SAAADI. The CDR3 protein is CASISGTSNTEAFF. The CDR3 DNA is TGCGCCAGCATATCCGGGACGTCGAACACTGAAGCTTTCTTT.

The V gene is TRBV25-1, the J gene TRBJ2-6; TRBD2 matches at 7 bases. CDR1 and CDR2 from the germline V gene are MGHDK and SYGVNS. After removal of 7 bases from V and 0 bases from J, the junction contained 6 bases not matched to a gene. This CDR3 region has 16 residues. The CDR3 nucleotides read TGTGCCAGCACCCGCGAGCGGGACTCTGGGGCCAACGTCCTGACTTTC. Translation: CASTRERDSGANVLTF.

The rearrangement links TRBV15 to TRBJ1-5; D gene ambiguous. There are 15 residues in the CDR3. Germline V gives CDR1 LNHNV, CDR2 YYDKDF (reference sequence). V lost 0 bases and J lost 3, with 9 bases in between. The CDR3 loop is CATSRDLENNQPQHF. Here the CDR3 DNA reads TGTGCCACCAGCAGAGATCTAGAGAACAATCAGCCCCAGCATTTT.

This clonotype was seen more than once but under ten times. The CDR3 sequence is CASSFFRLGRNEKLFF. Here the CDR3 DNA reads TGTGCCAGCAGCTTCTTTCGACTGGGACGAAATGAAAAACTGTTTTTT. J is TRBJ1-4 and V is TRBV7-2; possibly TRBD1 for D (5 bases). Trimming took 3 bases from V and 5 from J, leaving 16 bases between them. The CDR3 has 16 amino acids. CDR1 is SGHTA and CDR2 is FQGNSA in the germline V gene.

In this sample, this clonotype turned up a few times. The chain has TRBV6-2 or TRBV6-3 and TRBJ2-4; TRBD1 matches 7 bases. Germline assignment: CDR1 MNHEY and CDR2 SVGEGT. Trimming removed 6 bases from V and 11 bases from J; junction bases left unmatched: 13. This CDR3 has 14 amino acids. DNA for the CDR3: TGTGCCAGCAGCCGGGACAGCTTAAAAACCTTTCAGTACTTC. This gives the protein CASSRDSLKTFQYF.

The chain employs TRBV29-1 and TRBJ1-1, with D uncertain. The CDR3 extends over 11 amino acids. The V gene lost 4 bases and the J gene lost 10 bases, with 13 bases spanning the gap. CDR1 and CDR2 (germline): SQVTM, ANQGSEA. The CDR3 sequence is CSVAFRTGAFF. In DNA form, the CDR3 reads TGCAGCGTTGCATTTCGAACGGGAGCTTTCTTT.

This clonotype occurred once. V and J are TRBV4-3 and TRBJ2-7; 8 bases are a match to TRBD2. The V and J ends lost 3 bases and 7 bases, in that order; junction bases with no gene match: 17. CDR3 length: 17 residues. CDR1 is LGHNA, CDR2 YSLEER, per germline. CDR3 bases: TGCGCCAGCAGCCATGACCACTCCAGCGGGGGTTACAATGAGCAGTACTTC. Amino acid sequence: CASSHDHSSGGYNEQYF.

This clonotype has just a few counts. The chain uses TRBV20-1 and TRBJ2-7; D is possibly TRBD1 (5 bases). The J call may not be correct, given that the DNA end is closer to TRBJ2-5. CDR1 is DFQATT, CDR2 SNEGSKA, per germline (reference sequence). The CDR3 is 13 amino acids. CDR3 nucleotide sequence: TGCAGTGCTAGAGATCAGGGTTTGGAGACCCAGTACTTC. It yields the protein CSARDQGLETQYF.

The CDR3 region is CASSLITGWGNYGYTF. In DNA form, the CDR3 reads TGTGCCAGCAGTTTGATTACAGGGTGGGGGAACTATGGCTACACCTTC. The chain carries TRBV28 and TRBJ1-2; weak D call: TRBD1 (6 bases). The CDR3 is made up of 16 amino acids. Germline-derived CDR1 and CDR2 are MDHEN and SYDVKM. The germline V and J ends were trimmed by 3 bases and 2 bases, with 16 bases remaining between them.

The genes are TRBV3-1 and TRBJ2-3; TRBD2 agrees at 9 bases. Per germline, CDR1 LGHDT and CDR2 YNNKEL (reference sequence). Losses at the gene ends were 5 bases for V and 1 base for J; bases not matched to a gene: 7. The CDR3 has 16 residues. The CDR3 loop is CASSYDSGGRTDTQYF. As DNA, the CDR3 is TGTGCCAGCAGCTACGATAGCGGGGGACGCACAGATACGCAGTATTTT.

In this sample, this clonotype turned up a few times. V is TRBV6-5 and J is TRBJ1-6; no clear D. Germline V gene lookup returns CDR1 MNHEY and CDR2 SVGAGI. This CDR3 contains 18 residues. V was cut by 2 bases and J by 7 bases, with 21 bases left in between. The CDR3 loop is CASSYPGFDKGRNSPLHF. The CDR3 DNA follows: TGTGCCAGCAGTTACCCCGGGTTCGATAAGGGCAGGAATTCACCCCTCCACTTT.